This is a list of T cell receptor beta chains from one sample in a study of T cells in Graves' hyperthyroidism and ophthalmopathy. TCRdb processed the multiplex PCR reads anew with MiXCR; each CDR3 protein has one entry. The data show a few hundred thousand distinct CDR3 sequences, roughly 14% seen once. The specimen sequenced was blood. These receptors were obtained from a man aged 25 to 40 with Graves' hyperthyroidism that later progressed to Graves' ophthalmopathy. CDR3s include the opening cysteine and the closing phenylalanine or tryptophan. The D gene is left open where the match is weak. The listing skips clone size in some rows; elsewhere it reads once, few, many or a size class.

TGTGCCAGCAGCTTAGAGGCGACAGTTTTCCCCTACGAGCAGTACTTC	CASSLEATVFPYEQYF	TRBV11-3	TRBJ2-7	-	few
TGTGCCAGCAGTTACTCGAGGGACACCTCGCACTATGGAAACACCATATATTTT	CASSYSRDTSHYGNTIYF	TRBV6-2/TRBV6-3	TRBJ1-3	-	once
TGCAGTGCTAGAGCATGGGGGGTTGAGACCCAGTACTTC	CSARAWGVETQYF	TRBV20-1	TRBJ2-5	-	few
TGTGCCAGCAGCTTGAGCAGGTATAATACTGAAGCTTTCTTT	CASSLSRYNTEAFF	TRBV5-4	TRBJ1-1	-	-
TGTGCCAGCAGTGAATCAGGGGTAATACCCTGGAGGGACATTCAGTACTTC	CASSESGVIPWRDIQYF	TRBV6-1	TRBJ2-4	-	many
TGTGCCAGCAGAGCCGGGACAGGTCTGGGAAACACCATATATTTT	CASRAGTGLGNTIYF	TRBV6-1	TRBJ1-3	TRBD1	-
TGTGCCAGCAGCCATCCCTCGAACACCCATAGCAATCAGCCCCAGCATTTT	CASSHPSNTHSNQPQHF	TRBV14	TRBJ1-5	-	-
TGTGCCTGGAGTCCCTTGACGGAAACCGGGGAGCTGTTTTTT	CAWSPLTETGELFF	TRBV30	TRBJ2-2	-	-
TGTGCCAGCAGTGAAGCTCTGGGCGGGGGCACTACTCAAGAGACCCAGTACTTC	CASSEALGGGTTQETQYF	TRBV6-1	TRBJ2-5	-	-
TGCAGCGTTGAGGGAACGGGGCCCGCCTACAATGAGCAGTTCTTC	CSVEGTGPAYNEQFF	TRBV29-1	TRBJ2-1	-	-
TGCGCCAGCTCCTTGAGACAGCCAGCTAACTATGGCTACACCTTC	CASSLRQPANYGYTF	TRBV4-1	TRBJ1-2	-	-
TGTGCCAGCAGCCAAGATGTAGAGACCCAGTACTTC	CASSQDVETQYF	TRBV3-1	TRBJ2-5	-	few
TGTGCCAGCAGCTTGGGCAGGGGAATTCAGCCCCAGCATTTT	CASSLGRGIQPQHF	TRBV5-6	TRBJ1-5	-	-
TGTGCCAGCAGCTTAACGGGACTCCAAGAGACCCAGTACTTC	CASSLTGLQETQYF	TRBV7-2	TRBJ2-5	-	many
TGCGCCAGCAGCCTCTACGGGCCAGATCAGCCCCAGCATTTT	CASSLYGPDQPQHF	TRBV5-1	TRBJ1-5	-	many
TGTGCCAGCAGCCGGAGCAGGGGGAACACTGAAGCTTTCTTT	CASSRSRGNTEAFF	TRBV12-3/TRBV12-4	TRBJ1-1	-	many
TGTGCCAGCAGCTTAGAATTTTGGAGACAGGGGACTGAGCAGTTCTTC	CASSLEFWRQGTEQFF	TRBV11-2	TRBJ2-1	TRBD1	many
TGTGCCAGCAGCCGTCGGAACAGCGCCCATTATGGCTACACCTTC	CASSRRNSAHYGYTF	TRBV13	TRBJ1-2	-	many
TGTGCCAGCAGCGTAGGTGGGGGGGGGGGGGGGGGGACTACAGATACGCAGTATTTT	CASSVGGGGGGGTTDTQYF	TRBV9	TRBJ2-3	TRBD2	-
TGTGCCAGCAGCGTAGAATCAAGCGCCTTGGAGACCCAGTACTTC	CASSVESSALETQYF	TRBV9	TRBJ2-5	-	few
TGTGCCAGCAGGCTTTCAGGGGGCGGGGGCACTGAAGCTTTCTTT	CASRLSGGGGTEAFF	TRBV11-2	TRBJ1-1	TRBD1	many
TGCGCCAGCAGCTTGGCTAGCGGGGGCCGCACCTACAATGAGCAGTTCTTC	CASSLASGGRTYNEQFF	TRBV5-1	TRBJ2-1	TRBD2	many
TGTGCCAGCAGCCGGCTGGAGGGCACCATATATTTT	CASSRLEGTIYF	TRBV7-2	TRBJ1-3	-	once
TGTGCCAGCAGCTTGGAACCGCAAACCTCCGGGGAGCAGTACTTC	CASSLEPQTSGEQYF	TRBV5-4	TRBJ2-7	-	many
TGCAGTGCTAGGGGACGTAATGAAAAACTGTTTTTT	CSARGRNEKLFF	TRBV20-1	TRBJ1-4	-	few
TGTGCCAGCAGCGAAGTCGGGGGGGCGAACACCGGGGAGCTGTTTTTT	CASSEVGGANTGELFF	TRBV3-1	TRBJ2-2	TRBD2	few
TGTGCCAGCAGCCCGGAAAGGGGCACAGATACGCAGTATTTT	CASSPERGTDTQYF	TRBV5-4	TRBJ2-3	-	-
TGTGCCAGCAGCTTATCGGCGGGGGGTGGCTCCTACGAGCAGTACTTC	CASSLSAGGGSYEQYF	TRBV11-2	TRBJ2-7	TRBD2	many
TGTGCCAGCAGTTTCCGGGACAGGGGGCTGAACACTGAAGCTTTCTTT	CASSFRDRGLNTEAFF	TRBV28	TRBJ1-1	TRBD1	many
TGCGCCAGCAGCCACTTACCGGGACGATTGAACACTGAAGCTTTCTTT	CASSHLPGRLNTEAFF	TRBV4-1	TRBJ1-1	-	few
TGTGCCAGCAGCGTAGGGTCTAGCGGGGCACACACCGGGGAGCTGTTTTTT	CASSVGSSGAHTGELFF	TRBV9	TRBJ2-2	TRBD2	-
TGTGCCAGCGGACTACAGGGGGGCCTAAACTATGGCTACACCTTC	CASGLQGGLNYGYTF	TRBV27	TRBJ1-2	TRBD1	-
TGCAGTGCCCCGGGGGCAGGGCGGCCGGAAGCTTTCTTT	CSAPGAGRPEAFF	TRBV20-1	TRBJ1-1	-	few
TGTGCGACACAGGGGTTAGAGACCCAGTACTTC	CATQGLETQYF	TRBV2	TRBJ2-5	TRBD1	-